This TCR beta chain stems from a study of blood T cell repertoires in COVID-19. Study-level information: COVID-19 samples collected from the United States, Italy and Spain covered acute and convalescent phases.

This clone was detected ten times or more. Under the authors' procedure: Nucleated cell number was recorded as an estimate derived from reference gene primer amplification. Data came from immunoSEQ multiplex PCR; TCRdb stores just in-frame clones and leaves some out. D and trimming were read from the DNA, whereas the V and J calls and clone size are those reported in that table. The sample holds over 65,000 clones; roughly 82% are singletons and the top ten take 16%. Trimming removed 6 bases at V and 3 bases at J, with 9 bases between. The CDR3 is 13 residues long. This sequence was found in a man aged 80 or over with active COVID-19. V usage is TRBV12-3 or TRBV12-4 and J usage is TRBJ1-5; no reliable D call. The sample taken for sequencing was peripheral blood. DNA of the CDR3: TGTGCCAGCAGCCAGAGGATCAATCAGCCCCAGCATTTT. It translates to CASSQRINQPQHF.